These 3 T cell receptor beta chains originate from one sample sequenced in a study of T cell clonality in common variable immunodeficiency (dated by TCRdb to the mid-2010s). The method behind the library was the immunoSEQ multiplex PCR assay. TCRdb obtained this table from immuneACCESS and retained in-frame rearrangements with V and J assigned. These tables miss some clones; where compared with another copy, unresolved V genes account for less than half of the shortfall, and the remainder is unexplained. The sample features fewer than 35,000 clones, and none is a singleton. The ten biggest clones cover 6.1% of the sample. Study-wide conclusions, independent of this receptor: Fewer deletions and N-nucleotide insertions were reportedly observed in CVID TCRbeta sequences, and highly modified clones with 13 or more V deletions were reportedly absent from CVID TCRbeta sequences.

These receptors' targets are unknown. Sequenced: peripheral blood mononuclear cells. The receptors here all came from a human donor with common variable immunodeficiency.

This CDR3 reads CARDSVPRTGELFF. CDR3 bases read: TGCGCCAGGGACAGCGTTCCCCGCACCGGGGAG. This rearrangement joins TRBV23-1 to TRBJ2-2; the D gene is possibly TRBD1 (6 bases). The read falls 3 residues short of the CDR3 end, and the missing part is taken from the germline J gene. TRBV23-1 is filed as an ORF, its function uncertain. Trimming shortened V by 9 bases and J by 4 bases, and 15 bases separated the two germline ends. The CDR3 length is 14 residues.

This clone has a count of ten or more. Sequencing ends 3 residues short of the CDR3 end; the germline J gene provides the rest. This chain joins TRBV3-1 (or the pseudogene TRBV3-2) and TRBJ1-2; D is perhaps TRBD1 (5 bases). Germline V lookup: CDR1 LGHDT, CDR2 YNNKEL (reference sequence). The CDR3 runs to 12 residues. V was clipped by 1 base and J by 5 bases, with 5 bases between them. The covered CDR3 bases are TGTGCCAGCAGCCAAGGACAGTATGGC. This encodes CASSQGQYG. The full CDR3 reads CASSQGQYGYTF.

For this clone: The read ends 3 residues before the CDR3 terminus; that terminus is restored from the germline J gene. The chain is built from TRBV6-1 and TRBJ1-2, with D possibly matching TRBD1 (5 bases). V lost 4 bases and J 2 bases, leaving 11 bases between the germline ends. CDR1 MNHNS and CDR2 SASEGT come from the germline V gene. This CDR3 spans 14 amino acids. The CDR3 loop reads CASSGWGGNYGYTF. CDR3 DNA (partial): TGTGCCAGCAGTGGATGGGGGGGGAACTATGGC.